This T cell receptor (beta chain) was observed in a study of T cell responses to AZD1222 COVID-19 vaccine. Second-dose intervals near 4 or 12 weeks were combined. The repertoire was sequenced with immunoSEQ multiplex PCR; TCRdb's copy has only in-frame clones and lacks some. There are roughly 58,000 clones in the sample; roughly 89% occur only once, and 5% to 6.5% lies in the top ten. Study-wide results and limits: Targets within unmutated variant regions were reportedly found for nearly half of spike-specific TCRs. Females made up more of the donors, who were largely white British, and clonal diversity may have come out too low.

Comment on this clone: Its target is not known.

The TCR was taken from an adult who received the AZD1222 COVID-19 vaccine. The sample was peripheral blood, taken 28 days after the second AZD1222 dose.

The CDR3 spells CASSLLETSGNTIYF. The CDR3 DNA follows: TGTGCCAGCAGCTTGTTAGAAACCTCTGGAAACACCATATATTTT. The chain combines TRBV5-8 with TRBJ1-3; no firm D call. Germline V gene sequence: CDR1 SGHTS, CDR2 YDEGEE. V was clipped by 1 base and J by 0 bases, with 8 bases between them. CDR3 length: 15 residues.